This T cell receptor beta chain is drawn from a study of T cell repertoires in cytomegalovirus infection. Study-wide context: Public TCR beta signatures marked donors with CMV infection and the matching HLA.

In TCRdb, the reads were re-called with MiXCR into one record per CDR3 protein. Of about 260,000 distinct CDR3 sequences in the sample, 9.1% were seen once. General study points: HLA-C-restricted TCR beta clonotypes specific for CMV led the ex vivo response. Individuals carrying CMV plus the relevant HLA were identified by cumulative frequency of public TCR beta families.

The CDR3 runs 11 residues. Looked up from germline, CDR1 is SGHDT and CDR2 is YYEEEE. V dropped 4 bases and J dropped 7 bases, with 6 bases sitting between them. At least ten counts were recorded for this clonotype. Antigen: not known. This receptor was obtained from a human donor in good health (CMV status not recorded). Some clones in this sample may be carry-over from other donors' samples. J is TRBJ2-1 and V is TRBV5-6, with D unresolved. Sequencing was carried out using PBMCs. As DNA, the CDR3 is TGTGCCAGCAGCAGATTGAATGAGCAGTTCTTC. Translation: CASSRLNEQFF.